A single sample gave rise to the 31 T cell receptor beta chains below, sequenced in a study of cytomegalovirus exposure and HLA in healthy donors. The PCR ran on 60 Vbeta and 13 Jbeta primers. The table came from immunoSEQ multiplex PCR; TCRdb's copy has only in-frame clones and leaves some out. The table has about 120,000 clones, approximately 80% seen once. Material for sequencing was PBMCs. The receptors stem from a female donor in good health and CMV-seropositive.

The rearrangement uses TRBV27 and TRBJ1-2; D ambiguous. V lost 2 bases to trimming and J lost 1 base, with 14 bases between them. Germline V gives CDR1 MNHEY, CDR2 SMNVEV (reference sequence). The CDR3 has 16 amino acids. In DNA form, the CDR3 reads TGTGCCAGCAGTTTAAGCAGGTCGGGGAATAACTATGGCTACACCTTC. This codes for CASSLSRSGNNYGYTF.

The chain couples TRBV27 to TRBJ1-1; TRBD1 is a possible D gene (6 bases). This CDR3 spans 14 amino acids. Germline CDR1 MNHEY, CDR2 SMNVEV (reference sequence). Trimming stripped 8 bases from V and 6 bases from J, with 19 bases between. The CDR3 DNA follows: TGTGCCAGCCTCTCCCAGGGGCGGGGGGCTGAAGCTTTCTTT. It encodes CASLSQGRGAEAFF.

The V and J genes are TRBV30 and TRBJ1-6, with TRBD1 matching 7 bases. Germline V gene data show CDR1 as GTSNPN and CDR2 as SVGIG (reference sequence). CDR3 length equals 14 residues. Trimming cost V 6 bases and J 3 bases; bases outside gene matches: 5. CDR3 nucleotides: TGTGCCTGCCTCCGGGACAGCTATAATTCACCCCTCCACTTT. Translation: CACLRDSYNSPLHF.

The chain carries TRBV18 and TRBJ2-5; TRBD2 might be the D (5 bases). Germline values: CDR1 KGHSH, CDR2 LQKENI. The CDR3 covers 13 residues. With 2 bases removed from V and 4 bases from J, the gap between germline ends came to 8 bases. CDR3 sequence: CASSPGSGETQYF. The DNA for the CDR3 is TGTGCCAGCTCACCAGGGAGTGGAGAGACCCAGTACTTC.

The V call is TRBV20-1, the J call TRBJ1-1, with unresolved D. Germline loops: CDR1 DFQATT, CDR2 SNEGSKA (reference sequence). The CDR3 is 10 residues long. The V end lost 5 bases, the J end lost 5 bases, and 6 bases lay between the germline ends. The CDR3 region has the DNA TGCAGTGCTGGGAGTACTGAAGCTTTCTTT. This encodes CSAGSTEAFF.

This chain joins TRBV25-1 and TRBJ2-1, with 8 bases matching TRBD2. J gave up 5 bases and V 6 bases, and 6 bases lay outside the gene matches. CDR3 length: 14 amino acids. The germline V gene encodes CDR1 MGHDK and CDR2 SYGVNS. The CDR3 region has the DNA TGTGCCAGCAGGGGATCGGGACTAGACAATGAGCAGTTCTTC. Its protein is CASRGSGLDNEQFF.

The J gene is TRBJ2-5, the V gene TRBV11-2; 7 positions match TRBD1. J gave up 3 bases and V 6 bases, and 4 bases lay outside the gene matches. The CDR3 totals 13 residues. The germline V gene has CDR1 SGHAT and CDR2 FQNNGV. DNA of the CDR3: TGTGCCAGCAGTTTTACAGGGGAAGAGACCCAGTACTTC. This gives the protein CASSFTGEETQYF.

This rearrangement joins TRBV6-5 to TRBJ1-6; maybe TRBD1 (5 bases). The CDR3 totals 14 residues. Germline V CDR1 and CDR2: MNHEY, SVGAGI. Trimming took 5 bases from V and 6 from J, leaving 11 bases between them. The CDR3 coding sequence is TGTGCCAGCAGTCGACAGAACTTTAATTCACCCCTCCACTTT. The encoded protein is CASSRQNFNSPLHF.

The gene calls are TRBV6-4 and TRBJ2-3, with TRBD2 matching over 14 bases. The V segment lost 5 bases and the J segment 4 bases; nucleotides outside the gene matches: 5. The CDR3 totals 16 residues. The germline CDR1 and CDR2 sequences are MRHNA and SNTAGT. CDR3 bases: TGTGCCAGCAGTCCGACTAGCGGGGGGGGTCCAGATACGCAGTATTTT. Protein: CASSPTSGGGPDTQYF.

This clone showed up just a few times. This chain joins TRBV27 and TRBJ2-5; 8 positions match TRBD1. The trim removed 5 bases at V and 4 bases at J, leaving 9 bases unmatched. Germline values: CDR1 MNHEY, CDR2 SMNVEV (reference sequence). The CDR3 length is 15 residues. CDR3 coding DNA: TGTGCCAGCAGTAAGGGACAGGCTGATGGAGAGACCCAGTACTTC. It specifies CASSKGQADGETQYF.

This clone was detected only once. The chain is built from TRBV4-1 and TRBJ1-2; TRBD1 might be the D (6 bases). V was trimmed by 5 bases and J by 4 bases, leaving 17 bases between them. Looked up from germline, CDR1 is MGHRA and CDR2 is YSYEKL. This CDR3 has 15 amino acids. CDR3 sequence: CASSSPWTASYGYTF. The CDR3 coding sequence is TGCGCCAGCAGCTCACCGTGGACAGCGTCCTATGGCTACACCTTC.

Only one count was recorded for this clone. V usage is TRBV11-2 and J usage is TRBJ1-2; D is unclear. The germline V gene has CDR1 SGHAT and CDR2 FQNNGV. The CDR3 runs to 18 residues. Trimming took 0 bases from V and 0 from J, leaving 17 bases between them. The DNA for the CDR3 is TGTGCCAGCAGCTTAGACCGGGGAAATTCGCCTTCTAACTATGGCTACACCTTC. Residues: CASSLDRGNSPSNYGYTF.

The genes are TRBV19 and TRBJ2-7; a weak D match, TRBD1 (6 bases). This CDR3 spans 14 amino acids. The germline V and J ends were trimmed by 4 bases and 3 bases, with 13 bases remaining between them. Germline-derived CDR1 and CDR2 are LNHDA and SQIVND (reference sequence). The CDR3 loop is CASSKTGIGYEQYF. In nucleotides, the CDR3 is TGTGCCAGTAGTAAAACAGGGATCGGCTACGAGCAGTACTTC.

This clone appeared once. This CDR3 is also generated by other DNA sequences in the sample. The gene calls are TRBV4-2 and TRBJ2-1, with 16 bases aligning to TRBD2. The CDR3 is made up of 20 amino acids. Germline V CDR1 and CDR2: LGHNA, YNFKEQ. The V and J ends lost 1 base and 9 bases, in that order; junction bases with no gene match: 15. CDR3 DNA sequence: TGTGCCAGCAGCCAAGCCCCCGGGACTAGCGGGGGGGCGATACATATTGAGCAGTTCTTC. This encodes CASSQAPGTSGGAIHIEQFF.

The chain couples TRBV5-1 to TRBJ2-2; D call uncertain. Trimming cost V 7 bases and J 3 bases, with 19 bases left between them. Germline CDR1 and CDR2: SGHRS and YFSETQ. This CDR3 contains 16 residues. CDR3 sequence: CASQRLAVVDTGELFF. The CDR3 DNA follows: TGCGCCAGCCAGAGACTGGCGGTGGTAGACACCGGGGAGCTGTTTTTT.

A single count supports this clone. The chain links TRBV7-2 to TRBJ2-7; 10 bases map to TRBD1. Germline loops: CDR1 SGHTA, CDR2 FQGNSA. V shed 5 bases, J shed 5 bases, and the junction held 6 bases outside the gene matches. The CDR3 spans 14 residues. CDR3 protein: CASSRDRGSHEQYF. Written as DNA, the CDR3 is TGTGCCAGCAGCCGGGACAGGGGATCCCACGAGCAGTACTTC.

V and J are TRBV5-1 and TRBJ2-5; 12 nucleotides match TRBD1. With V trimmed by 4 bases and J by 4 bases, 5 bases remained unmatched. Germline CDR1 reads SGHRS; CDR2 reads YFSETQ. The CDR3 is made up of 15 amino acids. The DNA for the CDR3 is TGCGCCAGCAGCCACGGGACAGGGGGCTTAGAGACCCAGTACTTC. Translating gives CASSHGTGGLETQYF. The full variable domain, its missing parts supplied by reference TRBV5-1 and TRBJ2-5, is KAGVTQTPRYLIKTRGQQVTLSCSPISGHRSVSWYQQTPGQGLQFLFEYFSETQRNKGNFPGRFSGRQFSNSRSEMNVSTLELGDSALYLCASSHGTGGLETQYFGPGTRLLVL.

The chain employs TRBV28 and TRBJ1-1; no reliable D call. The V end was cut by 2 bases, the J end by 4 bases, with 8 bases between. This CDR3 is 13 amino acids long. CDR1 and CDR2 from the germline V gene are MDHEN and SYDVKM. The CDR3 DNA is TGTGCCAGCAGTTTAGTATCAGGCACTGAAGCTTTCTTT. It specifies CASSLVSGTEAFF.

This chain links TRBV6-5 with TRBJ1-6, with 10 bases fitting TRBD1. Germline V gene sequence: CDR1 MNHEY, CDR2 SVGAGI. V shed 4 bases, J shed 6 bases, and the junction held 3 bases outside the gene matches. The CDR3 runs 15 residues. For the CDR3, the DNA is TGTGCCAGCAGTTCTGACAGGGGGCCTAATTCACCCCTCCACTTT. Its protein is CASSSDRGPNSPLHF.

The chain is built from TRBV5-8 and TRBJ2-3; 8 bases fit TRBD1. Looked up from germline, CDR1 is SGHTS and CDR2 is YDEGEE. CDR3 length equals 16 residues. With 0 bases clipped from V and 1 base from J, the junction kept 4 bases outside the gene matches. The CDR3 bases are TGTGCCAGCAGCTTGGGGACAGGGAAGGGCACAGATACGCAGTATTTT. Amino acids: CASSLGTGKGTDTQYF. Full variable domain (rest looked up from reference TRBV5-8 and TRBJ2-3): EAGVTQSPTHLIKTRGQQATLRCSPISGHTSVYWYQQALGLGLQFLLWYDEGEERNRGNFPPRFSGRQFPNYSSELNVNALELEDSALYLCASSLGTGKGTDTQYFGPGTRLTVL.

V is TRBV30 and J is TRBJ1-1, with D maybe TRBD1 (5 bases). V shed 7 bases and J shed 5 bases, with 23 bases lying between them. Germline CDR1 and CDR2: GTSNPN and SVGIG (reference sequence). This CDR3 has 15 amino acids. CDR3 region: CAFYPWGDGKTEAFF. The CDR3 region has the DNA TGTGCCTTCTACCCTTGGGGGGACGGGAAAACTGAAGCTTTCTTT.

CDR3 in DNA: TGTGCCAGCAGTGAAGCGCCAGGGATATACGAGCAGTACTTC. Its protein is CASSEAPGIYEQYF. This chain joins TRBV6-1 and TRBJ2-7; D may be TRBD1 (5 bases). CDR3 length equals 14 residues. The V and J ends lost 0 bases and 4 bases respectively, with 10 bases between them. Germline V CDR1 and CDR2: MNHNS, SASEGT.

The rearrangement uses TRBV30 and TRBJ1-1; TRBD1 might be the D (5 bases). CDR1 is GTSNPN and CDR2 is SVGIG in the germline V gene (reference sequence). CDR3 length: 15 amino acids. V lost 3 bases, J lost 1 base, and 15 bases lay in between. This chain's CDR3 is CAWRSGFQANTEAFF. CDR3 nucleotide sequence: TGTGCCTGGAGATCAGGGTTCCAGGCGAACACTGAAGCTTTCTTT.

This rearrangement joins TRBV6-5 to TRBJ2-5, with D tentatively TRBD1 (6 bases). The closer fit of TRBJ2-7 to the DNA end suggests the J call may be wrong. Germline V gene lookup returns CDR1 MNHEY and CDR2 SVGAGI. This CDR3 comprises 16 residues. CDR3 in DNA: TGTGCCAGCAGTTCCTTGAGACAGGCCTCACCCTACGAGCAGTACTTC. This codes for CASSSLRQASPYEQYF.

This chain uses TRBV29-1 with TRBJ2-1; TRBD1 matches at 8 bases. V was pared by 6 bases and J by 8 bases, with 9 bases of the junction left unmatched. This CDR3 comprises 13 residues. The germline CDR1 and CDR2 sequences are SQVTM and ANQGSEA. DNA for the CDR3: TGCAGCGTGGGGACAGGCCTAGATTATGAGCAGTTCTTC. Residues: CSVGTGLDYEQFF.

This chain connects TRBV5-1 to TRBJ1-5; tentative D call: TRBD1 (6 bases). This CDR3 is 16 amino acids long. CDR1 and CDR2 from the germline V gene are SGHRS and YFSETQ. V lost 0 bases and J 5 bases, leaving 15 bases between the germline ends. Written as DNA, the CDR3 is TGCGCCAGCAGCTTGGGGGGACACATAGGGGATCAGCCCCAGCATTTT. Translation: CASSLGGHIGDQPQHF.

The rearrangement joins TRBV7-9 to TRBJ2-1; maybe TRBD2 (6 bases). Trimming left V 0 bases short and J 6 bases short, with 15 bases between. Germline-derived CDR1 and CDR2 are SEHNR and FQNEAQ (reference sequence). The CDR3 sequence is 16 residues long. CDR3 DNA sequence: TGTGCCAGCAGCTTAGCCGTTTCTAGCGATATCAATGAGCAGTTCTTC. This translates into CASSLAVSSDINEQFF. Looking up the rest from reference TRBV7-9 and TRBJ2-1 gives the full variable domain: DTGVSQNPRHKITKRGQNVTFRCDPISEHNRLYWYRQTLGQGPEFLTYFQNEAQLEKSRLLSDRFSAERPKGSFSTLEIQRTEQGDSAMYLCASSLAVSSDINEQFFGPGTRLTVL.

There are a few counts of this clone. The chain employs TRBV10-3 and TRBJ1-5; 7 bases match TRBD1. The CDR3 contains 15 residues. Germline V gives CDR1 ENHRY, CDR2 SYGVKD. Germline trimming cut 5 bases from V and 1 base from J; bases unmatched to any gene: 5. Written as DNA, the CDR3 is TGTGCCATCAGTCGGGACAGTGAGAGCAATCAGCCCCAGCATTTT. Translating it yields CAISRDSESNQPQHF.

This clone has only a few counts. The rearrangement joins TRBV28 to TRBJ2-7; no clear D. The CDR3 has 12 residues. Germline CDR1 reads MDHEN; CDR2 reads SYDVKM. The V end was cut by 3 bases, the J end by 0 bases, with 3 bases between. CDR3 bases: TGTGCCAGCAGTTTTAGCTCCTACGAGCAGTACTTC. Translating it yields CASSFSSYEQYF.

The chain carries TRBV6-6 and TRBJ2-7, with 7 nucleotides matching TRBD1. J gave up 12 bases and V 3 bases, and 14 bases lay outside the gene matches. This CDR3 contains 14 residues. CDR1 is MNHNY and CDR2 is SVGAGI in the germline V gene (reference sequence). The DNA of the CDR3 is TGTGCCAGCAGTTATGGATTGGGTCCGGGACAGCTGTACTTC. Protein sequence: CASSYGLGPGQLYF.

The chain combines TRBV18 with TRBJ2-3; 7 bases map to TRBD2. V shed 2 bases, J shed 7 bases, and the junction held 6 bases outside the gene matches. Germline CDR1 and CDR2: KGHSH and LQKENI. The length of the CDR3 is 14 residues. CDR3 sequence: CASSPGRVEHTQYF. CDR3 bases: TGTGCCAGCTCACCAGGGAGGGTTGAACATACGCAGTATTTT.